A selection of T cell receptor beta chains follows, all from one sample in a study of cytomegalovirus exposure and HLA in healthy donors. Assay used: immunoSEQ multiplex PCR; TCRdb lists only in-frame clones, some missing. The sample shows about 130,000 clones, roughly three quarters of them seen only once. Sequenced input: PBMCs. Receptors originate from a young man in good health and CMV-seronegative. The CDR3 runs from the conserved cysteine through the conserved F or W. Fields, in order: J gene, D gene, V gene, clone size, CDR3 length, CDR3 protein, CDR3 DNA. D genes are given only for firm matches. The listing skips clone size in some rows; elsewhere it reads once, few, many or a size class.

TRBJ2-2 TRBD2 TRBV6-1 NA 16 CASSGYSGRRAGELFF TGTGCCAGCAGTGGATATAGCGGGAGGAGGGCCGGGGAGCTGTTTTTT
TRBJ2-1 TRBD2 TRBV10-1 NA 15 CASKPGLADTDEQFF TGCGCCAGCAAACCGGGACTAGCTGATACCGATGAGCAGTTCTTC
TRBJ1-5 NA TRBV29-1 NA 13 CSVADRGNQPQHF TGCAGCGTTGCAGATCGGGGCAATCAGCCCCAGCATTTT
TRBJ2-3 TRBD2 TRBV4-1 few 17 CASSQEPGLATTDTQYF TGCGCCAGCAGCCAAGAGCCGGGACTAGCGACTACAGATACGCAGTATTTT
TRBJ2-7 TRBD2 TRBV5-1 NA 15 CASSLAASGSYEQYF TGCGCCAGCAGCTTGGCGGCTAGCGGGAGCTACGAGCAGTACTTC
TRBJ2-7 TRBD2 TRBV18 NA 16 CTSSRPTSGRVSEQYF TGTACCAGCTCACGCCCGACTAGCGGGAGAGTCTCCGAGCAGTACTTC
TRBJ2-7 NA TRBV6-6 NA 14 CASTHTKRSYEQYF TGTGCCAGCACCCATACAAAGCGATCCTACGAGCAGTACTTC
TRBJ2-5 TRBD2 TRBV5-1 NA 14 CASSWGTSRETQYF TGCGCCAGCAGCTGGGGGACTAGTCGGGAGACCCAGTACTTC
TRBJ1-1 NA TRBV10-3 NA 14 CAIRNSTGHAEAFF TGTGCCATCAGGAATTCTACAGGGCACGCTGAAGCTTTCTTT
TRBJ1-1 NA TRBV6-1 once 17 CASSERWYRILNTEAFF TGTGCCAGCAGTGAGAGATGGTACAGAATCTTGAACACTGAAGCTTTCTTT
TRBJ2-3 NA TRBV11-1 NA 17 CASSFRGGGRNTDTQYF TGTGCCAGCAGCTTCCGAGGGGGGGGGCGGAACACAGATACGCAGTATTTT
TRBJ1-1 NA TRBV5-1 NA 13 CASREAEGAEAFF TGCGCCAGCAGAGAGGCTGAGGGGGCTGAAGCTTTCTTT
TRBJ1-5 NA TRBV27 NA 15 CASSRYHYSNQPQHF TGTGCCAGCAGCCGCTATCATTATAGCAATCAGCCCCAGCATTTT
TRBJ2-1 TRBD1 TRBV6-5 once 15 CASSYLGQVNNEQFF TGTGCCAGCAGTTACCTGGGACAGGTGAACAATGAGCAGTTCTTC
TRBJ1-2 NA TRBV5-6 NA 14 CASSLFQREGGYTF TGTGCCAGCAGCTTGTTCCAAAGAGAGGGTGGCTACACCTTC
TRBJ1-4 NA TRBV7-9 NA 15 CSSTAGSGIGEKLFF TGTTCCAGCACCGCGGGTTCCGGGATCGGAGAAAAACTGTTTTTT
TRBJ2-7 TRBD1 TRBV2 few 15 CASSEDTGGIYEQYF TGTGCCAGCAGTGAAGATACAGGGGGCATATACGAGCAGTACTTC
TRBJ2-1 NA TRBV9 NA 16 CASSPPEGGSYNEQFF TGTGCCAGCAGCCCCCCGGAGGGAGGCTCCTACAATGAGCAGTTCTTC
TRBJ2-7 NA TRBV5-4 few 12 CASTSQGGEQYF TGTGCCAGCACTTCTCAGGGTGGAGAGCAGTACTTC
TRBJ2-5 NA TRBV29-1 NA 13 CSAGLRAQETQYF TGCAGCGCTGGTCTCAGGGCGCAAGAGACCCAGTACTTC
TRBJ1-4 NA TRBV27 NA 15 CASSLRQTTNEKLFF TGTGCCAGCAGTTTACGACAGACGACTAATGAAAAACTGTTTTTT
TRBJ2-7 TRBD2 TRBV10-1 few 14 CAGGNRTSSYEQYF TGCGCCGGCGGAAACCGGACTAGCTCCTACGAGCAGTACTTC
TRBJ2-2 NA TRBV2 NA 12 CASSYHTGELFF TGTGCCAGCAGTTATCACACCGGGGAGCTGTTTTTT
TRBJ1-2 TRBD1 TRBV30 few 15 CACRLLEDRAYGYTF TGTGCCTGCCGCCTTCTCGAGGACAGGGCCTATGGCTACACCTTC
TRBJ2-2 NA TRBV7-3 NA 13 CASSPLGGGELFF TGTGCCAGCAGCCCCTTGGGGGGCGGGGAGCTGTTTTTT
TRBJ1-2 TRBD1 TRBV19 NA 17 CASSTDRAQDENYGYTF TGTGCCAGTAGTACCGACAGGGCCCAGGATGAGAACTATGGCTACACCTTC
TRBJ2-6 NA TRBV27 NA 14 CASTDYGGANVLTF TGTGCCAGCACCGATTACGGTGGGGCCAACGTCCTGACTTTC
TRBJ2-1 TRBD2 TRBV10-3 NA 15 CAISDGTSGSTEQFF TGTGCCATCAGTGACGGGACTAGCGGGAGCACGGAGCAGTTCTTC
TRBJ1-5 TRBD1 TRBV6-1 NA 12 CASNEGAQPQHF TGTGCCAGCAACGAGGGGGCCCAGCCCCAGCATTTT
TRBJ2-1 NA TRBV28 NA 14 CASSLTGDGNEQFF TGTGCCAGCAGTTTAACGGGAGATGGGAATGAGCAGTTCTTC
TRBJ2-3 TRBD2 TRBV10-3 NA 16 CAISEASGRGPDTQYF TGTGCCATCAGTGAGGCGAGCGGGAGGGGTCCAGATACGCAGTATTTT
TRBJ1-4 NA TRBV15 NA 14 CATSRRGSNEKLFF TGTGCCACCAGCAGGCGGGGTTCTAATGAAAAACTGTTTTTT
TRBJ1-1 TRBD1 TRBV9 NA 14 CASSVKGAVTEAFF TGTGCCAGCAGCGTAAAGGGGGCGGTCACTGAAGCTTTCTTT
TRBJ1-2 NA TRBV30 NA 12 CAWDETGGGYTF TGTGCCTGGGACGAGACAGGAGGTGGCTACACCTTC
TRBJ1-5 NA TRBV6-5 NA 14 CASSYLGGEQPQHF TGTGCCAGCAGTTACTTAGGTGGAGAGCAGCCCCAGCATTTT
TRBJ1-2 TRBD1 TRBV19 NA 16 CASSPTGTGGAYSYTF TGTGCCAGTAGTCCAACCGGGACAGGGGGCGCTTATAGCTACACCTTC
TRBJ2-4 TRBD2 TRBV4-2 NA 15 CASSQETSGKNIQYF TGTGCCAGCAGCCAAGAGACTAGCGGTAAAAACATTCAGTACTTC
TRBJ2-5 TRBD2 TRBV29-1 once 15 CSVLPGTSGLETQYF TGCAGCGTATTACCCGGGACTAGCGGGTTGGAGACCCAGTACTTC
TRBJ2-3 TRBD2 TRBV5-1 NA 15 CASSPGGRLTDTQYF TGCGCCAGCAGTCCCGGCGGGAGGCTCACAGATACGCAGTATTTT
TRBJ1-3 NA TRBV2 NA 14 CASTLGGSGNTIYF TGTGCCAGCACATTAGGGGGCTCTGGAAACACCATATATTTT
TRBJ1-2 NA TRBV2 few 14 CASQVGLLNYGYTF TGTGCCAGCCAAGTTGGACTGCTGAACTATGGCTACACCTTC
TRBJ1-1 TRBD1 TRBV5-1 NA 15 CASRRTGTGNYEAFF TGCGCCAGCAGACGCACCGGGACAGGGAACTATGAAGCTTTCTTT